The source of this T cell receptor (beta chain) is a study of T cell responses to AZD1222 COVID-19 vaccine (dated by TCRdb to the early 2020s). About the investigation overall: A total of more than 230 trial participants underwent TCR sequencing, of whom some 210 received two doses of AZD1222 and some 25 received two doses of the MenACWY control vaccine. Enrollment into the trials was organized by age into subgroups of 18-55, 56-69 and 70-plus years, and those subgroups contained roughly 150, 30 and 60 TCR-sequenced participants, respectively. Paper-wide results and their limitations: CD4 TCRs associated with the vaccine covered the entire spike protein, and the dominant responses were in regions 160-218 and 743-854. Epitopes outside the regions mutated in the B.1.351 and B.1.1.7 variants were reportedly recognized by nearly half of the unique spike-specific TCRs. Participants were mostly white British and included more females than males, and it was suggested by the authors that clonal diversity may have been underestimated. Conclusions about previously exposed vaccinees were limited because only six AZD1222 recipients were SARS-CoV-2 seropositive at baseline. The 56-69-year group was small, and its depth increase did not reach significance, likely because of low power. Because no day 14 peak-response samples were available, the repertoires could be characterized only after the peak T cell response. After two AZD1222 doses, both the breadth and the depth of spike-specific TCRs were significantly higher than at day 0 and than in MenACWY recipients.

Per the germline V gene, SGHRS is the CDR1 and YFSETQ is the CDR2. From cysteine to phenylalanine, the CDR3 is 13 amino acids long. Only the CDR3 part of the read is kept: 39 bases, read in frame from the first base. The V and J ends are trimmed by 0 bases and 2 bases, leaving 5 bases between them. The time point label for this specimen denotes: about 28 days (+/-7) after the second vaccine dose. Because spike-specific TCR depth and breadth did not differ between the two schedules, AZD1222 recipients who got a second dose at roughly 4 weeks were pooled with those who got a second dose at roughly 12 weeks. Vaccinee samples were obtained from the UK trials COV001 and COV002, which included a single-blind randomized controlled phase 2/3 trial of AZD1222 (ChAdOx1 nCoV-19) in healthy adults. For TCRbeta chain sequencing, PBMC samples from trial participants were taken at day 0 and at day 28 after the second dose.

Points on this clone: This receptor's antigen is unknown. Base qualities are not at hand, and no much larger clone is one base apart.

The CDR3 regions of human TCRbeta chains were analyzed by immunosequencing. On the study's bioinformatics: Repertoire TCRs were checked for matches against a reference library of SARS-CoV-2-specific TCRs that had been generated using the MIRA antigen-specificity platform. Breadth was defined as the fraction of unique TCRs that were SARS-CoV-2-associated. Depth was defined as the fraction of total T cells that were SARS-CoV-2-associated. Using the MIRA data, each spike-specific TCR was mapped to the spike region that the TCR reacts to and placed in a CD4 or CD8 class. Log10-transformed breadth and depth values were compared by one-way ANOVA with Sidak's multiple comparisons tests. TCRdb mirrors the immuneACCESS table, restricted to in-frame sequences. Some clones are absent from its copies; in checked studies, under half trace to an unresolved V gene, and the reason for the others is unknown. Clonal size and the V and J genes are those of that table, whereas D and trimming came from the DNA. The sample profile shows around 25,000 clones; around 86% of them were found once. Under 35% of the sample lies in the top ten.

The source of this sequence is an adult who received the AZD1222 COVID-19 vaccine. The sequence joins TRBV5-1 to TRBJ1-2, with TRBD1 as a weak D call on 5 bases. Specimen: peripheral blood, collected 28 days after the second AZD1222 dose. The DNA sequence follows: TGCGCCAGCAGCTTGGGACAGAACTATGGCTACACCTTC. Its product reads: CASSLGQNYGYTF.